The 9 T cell receptor beta chains below were found in one sample sequenced in a study of shared T cell receptors in the human thymus. Method: immunoSEQ multiplex PCR; TCRdb's copy keeps in-frame clones and lacks some. In the table there are roughly 500,000 clones, around 78% of which are singletons. These data also formed part of another study, on human thymus T cells.

Input material: thymocytes. The source of these receptors is a boy under two years old with a congenital heart defect.

The chain has TRBV5-6 and TRBJ2-7, with TRBD2 identical over 9 bases. V lost 3 bases to trimming and J lost 7 bases; unmatched junction nucleotides: 14. This CDR3 is built from 16 residues. Germline assignment: CDR1 SGHDT and CDR2 YYEEEE. CDR3 in amino acids: CASSYYLGGRAGEQYF. In nucleotides, the CDR3 is TGTGCCAGCAGCTACTATTTGGGCGGGAGGGCCGGTGAGCAGTACTTC.

The chain has TRBV4-3 and TRBJ1-2, with D maybe TRBD1 (5 bases). CDR1 is LGHNA and CDR2 is YSLEER in the germline V gene. The CDR3 loop spans 16 amino acids. V was clipped by 3 bases and J by 4 bases, with 18 bases between them. CDR3 bases: TGCGCCAGCAGCCACCTCCCGAGACAGAGATTCTATGGCTACACCTTC. The encoded protein is CASSHLPRQRFYGYTF.

The chain couples TRBV6-5 to TRBJ2-7, with TRBD2 as a possible D gene (6 bases). Deletions cut 3 bases from V and 4 bases from J, with 16 bases between. The CDR3 spans 15 residues. Per the germline V gene, CDR1 is MNHEY and CDR2 is SVGAGI. The CDR3 DNA is TGTGCCAGCAGTTATTACCGGGACTCCAGGTACGAGCAGTACTTC. Amino acids: CASSYYRDSRYEQYF.

The chain has TRBV7-8 and TRBJ1-5; 9 bases are a match to TRBD1. After removal of 5 bases from V and 0 bases from J, the junction contained 8 bases not matched to a gene. Looked up from germline, CDR1 is SGHVS and CDR2 is FQNEAQ. CDR3 size: 17 residues. The CDR3: CASSRDRVLYSNQPQHF. The CDR3 nucleotides read TGTGCCAGCAGCCGGGACAGGGTCCTCTATAGCAATCAGCCCCAGCATTTT. Based on the CDR3 plus reference TRBV7-8 and TRBJ1-5, the full variable domain is GAGVSQSPRYKVAKRGQDVALRCDPISGHVSLFWYQQALGQGPEFLTYFQNEAQLDKSGLPSDRFFAERPEGSVSTLKIQRTQQEDSAVYLCASSRDRVLYSNQPQHFGDGTRLSIL.

Concerning this clone itself: Different DNA sequences within this sample yield the same CDR3. The J gene is TRBJ2-2, the V gene TRBV19; the D is unclear. This CDR3 region has 11 residues. The ends were cut back, 8 bases at V and 4 bases at J, with 5 bases in the middle. Germline CDR1 LNHDA, CDR2 SQIVND (reference sequence). The CDR3 sequence: CASSRTGELFF. CDR3 nucleotides: TGTGCCAGTTCCCGCACCGGGGAGCTGTTTTTT. Using reference TRBV19 and TRBJ2-2 for the parts outside the CDR3, the full variable domain is DGGITQSPKYLFRKEGQNVTLSCEQNLNHDAMYWYRQDPGQGLRLIYYSQIVNDFQKGDIAEGYSVSREKKESFPLTVTSAQKNPTAFYLCASSRTGELFFGEGSRLTVL.

The chain links TRBV29-1 to TRBJ1-2; possibly TRBD1 for D (5 bases). The germline V gene has CDR1 SQVTM and CDR2 ANQGSEA. The CDR3 is made up of 14 amino acids. Trimming pared 3 bases from V and 1 base from J, leaving 12 bases between. In DNA form, the CDR3 reads TGCAGCGTTGATTCCCAGGGCCTTAACTATGGCTACACCTTC. Translating gives CSVDSQGLNYGYTF. Looking up the rest from reference TRBV29-1 and TRBJ1-2 gives the full variable domain: SAVISQKPSRDICQRGTSLTIQCQVDSQVTMMFWYRQQPGQSLTLIATANQGSEATYESGFVIDKFPISRPNLTFSTLTVSNMSPEDSSIYLCSVDSQGLNYGYTFGSGTRLTVV.

This clone showed up just a few times. The J gene is TRBJ1-2, the V gene TRBV5-4, with TRBD1 identical over 9 bases. The CDR3 has 15 residues. CDR1 is SGHNT, CDR2 YYREEE, per germline (reference sequence). With 1 base clipped from V and 6 bases from J, the junction kept 7 bases outside the gene matches. As DNA, the CDR3 is TGTGCCAGCAGCTTGAGGACAGGGGTTCTACATGGCTACACCTTC. Translating it yields CASSLRTGVLHGYTF.

V usage is TRBV19 and J usage is TRBJ1-2; 8 positions match TRBD1. Germline V gene lookup returns CDR1 LNHDA and CDR2 SQIVND (reference sequence). V shed 1 base and J 4 bases; nucleotides not matched to a gene: 23. The CDR3 is made up of 21 amino acids. In nucleotides, the CDR3 is TGTGCCAGTAGTATAGCTCCCGTGGACAGGGCGGACCCGAAAACTCTCTATGGCTACACCTTC. As protein: CASSIAPVDRADPKTLYGYTF.

This clone was recorded a few times. The chain links TRBV25-1 to TRBJ1-1, with 7 bases matching TRBD1. The CDR3 covers 13 residues. Per the germline V gene, CDR1 is MGHDK and CDR2 is SYGVNS. V shed 3 bases, J shed 6 bases, and the junction held 4 bases outside the gene matches. The CDR3 DNA reads TGTGCCAGCAGTGACCCACAGGGGTCTGAAGCTTTCTTT. It translates to CASSDPQGSEAFF. Drawing the rest from reference TRBV25-1 and TRBJ1-1, the complete variable domain is EADIYQTPRYLVIGTGKKITLECSQTMGHDKMYWYQQDPGMELHLIHYSYGVNSTEKGDLSSESTVSRIRTEHFPLTLESARPSHTSQYLCASSDPQGSEAFFGQGTRLTVV.